These 5 T cell receptor beta chains came from one sample sequenced in a study of T-cell memory formation after mild COVID-19. TCRdb reanalysed the 5' RACE reads using MiXCR and keeps one entry per CDR3 protein. The table includes a few hundred thousand distinct CDR3 sequences, roughly 15% detected once. Source material: PBMCs or a T cell subset sorted from them (not recorded which). Every receptor here comes from a man between 18 and 35 years old who had mild COVID-19 (a few samples of this study predate the infection). Cell type and time point are not known.

This chain uses TRBV27 with TRBJ1-5; 10 bases fit TRBD1. Germline loops: CDR1 MNHEY, CDR2 SMNVEV (reference sequence). V lost 6 bases, J lost 4 bases, and 6 bases stayed unmatched. The CDR3 is 15 amino acids. The CDR3 DNA reads TGTGCCAGCAGGACAGGGGGCAAACTGAATCAGCCCCAGCATTTT. It codes for CASRTGGKLNQPQHF.

This clonotype was found a few times. The gene calls are TRBV4-2 and TRBJ1-4; maybe TRBD1 (6 bases). Trimming stripped 0 bases from V and 3 bases from J, with 17 bases between. The CDR3 consists of 18 residues. CDR1 LGHNA and CDR2 YNFKEQ come from the germline V gene. This chain's CDR3 is CASSQEINVGHANEKLFF. In DNA, the CDR3 is TGTGCCAGCAGCCAAGAGATTAATGTGGGACACGCTAATGAAAAACTGTTTTTT.

V gene TRBV3-1 combines with J gene TRBJ2-1; 7 nucleotides line up with TRBD2. The germline gives CDR1 LGHDT, CDR2 YNNKEL (reference sequence). The CDR3 has 15 amino acids. The V and J ends lost 9 bases and 7 bases, in that order; junction bases with no gene match: 15. The CDR3: CASRPGAAGDNEQFF. The CDR3 DNA reads TGTGCCAGTCGTCCAGGAGCGGCGGGGGATAATGAGCAGTTCTTC.

There are a few counts of this clonotype. The chain links TRBV20-1 to TRBJ2-3; D perhaps matches TRBD1 (6 bases). The germline V gene encodes CDR1 DFQATT and CDR2 SNEGSKA (reference sequence). Trimming shortened V by 0 bases and J by 4 bases, and 11 bases separated the two germline ends. This CDR3 is built from 14 residues. Here the CDR3 DNA reads TGCAGTGCTAGAGATCTAGGGGGAGCAGATACGCAGTATTTT. Amino acids: CSARDLGGADTQYF.

The rearrangement joins TRBV5-5 to TRBJ2-5; D unclear. CDR3 size: 12 residues. The V gene lost 4 bases and the J gene lost 6 bases, with 10 bases spanning the gap. In germline, CDR1 is SGHKS, CDR2 YYEKEE (reference sequence). The CDR3 spells CASSESGQTQYF. The CDR3 region has the DNA TGTGCCAGCAGCGAATCCGGGCAGACCCAGTACTTC.